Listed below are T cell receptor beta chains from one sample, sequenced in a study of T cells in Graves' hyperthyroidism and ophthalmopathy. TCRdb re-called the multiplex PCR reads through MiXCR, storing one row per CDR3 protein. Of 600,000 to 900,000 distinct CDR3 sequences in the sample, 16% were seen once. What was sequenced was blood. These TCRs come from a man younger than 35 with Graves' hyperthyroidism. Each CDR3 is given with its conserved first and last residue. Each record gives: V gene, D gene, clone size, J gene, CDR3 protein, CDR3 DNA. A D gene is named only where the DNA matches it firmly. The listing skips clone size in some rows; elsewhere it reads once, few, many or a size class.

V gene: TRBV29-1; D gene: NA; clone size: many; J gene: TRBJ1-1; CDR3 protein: CSVEAQTEAFF; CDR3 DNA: TGCAGCGTTGAGGCACAGACTGAAGCTTTCTTT
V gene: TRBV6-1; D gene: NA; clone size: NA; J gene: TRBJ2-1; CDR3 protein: CASSPRDSAYNEQFF; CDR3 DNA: TGTGCCAGCAGTCCCCGGGACTCCGCCTACAATGAGCAGTTCTTC
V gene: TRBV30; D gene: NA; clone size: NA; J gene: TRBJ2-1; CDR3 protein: CAWSEIAPGEQFF; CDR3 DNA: TGTGCCTGGAGTGAGATAGCGCCCGGTGAGCAGTTCTTC
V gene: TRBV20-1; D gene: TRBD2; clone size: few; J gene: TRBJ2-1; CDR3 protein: CSARVFGPSGYNEQFF; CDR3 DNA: TGCAGTGCTAGAGTGTTTGGTCCTAGCGGATACAATGAGCAGTTCTTC
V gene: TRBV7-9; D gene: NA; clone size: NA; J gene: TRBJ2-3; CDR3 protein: CASSAVGGDTQYF; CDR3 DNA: TGTGCCAGCAGCGCAGTAGGGGGGGATACGCAGTATTTT
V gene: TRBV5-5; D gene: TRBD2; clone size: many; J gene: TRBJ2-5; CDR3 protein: CASSLGLAGVQETQYF; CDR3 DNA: TGTGCCAGCAGCTTGGGACTAGCGGGGGTGCAAGAGACCCAGTACTTC
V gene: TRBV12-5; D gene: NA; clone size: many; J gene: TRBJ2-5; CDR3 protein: CASGPQGGTQYF; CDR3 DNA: TGTGCTAGTGGGCCTCAAGGGGGGACCCAGTACTTC
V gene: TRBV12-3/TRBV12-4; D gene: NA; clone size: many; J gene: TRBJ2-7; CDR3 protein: CASSLTLRGTHEQYF; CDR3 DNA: TGTGCCAGCAGCCTCACCCTCCGGGGAACCCACGAGCAGTACTTC
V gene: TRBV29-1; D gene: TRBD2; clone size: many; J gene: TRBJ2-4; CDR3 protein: CSVAGLGVENIQYF; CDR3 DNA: TGCAGCGTGGCGGGACTAGGGGTCGAAAACATTCAGTACTTC
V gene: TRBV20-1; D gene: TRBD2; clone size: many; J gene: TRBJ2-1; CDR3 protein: CSAGPGLAANNEQFF; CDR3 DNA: TGCAGTGCTGGACCAGGACTAGCGGCGAACAATGAGCAGTTCTTC
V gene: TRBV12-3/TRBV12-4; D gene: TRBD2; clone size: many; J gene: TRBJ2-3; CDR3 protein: CASSLPSGALPSTDTQYF; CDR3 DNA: TGTGCCAGCAGTTTACCTAGCGGGGCCCTACCGAGCACAGATACGCAGTATTTT
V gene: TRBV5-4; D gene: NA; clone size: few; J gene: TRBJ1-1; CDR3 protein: CASRLTQMGTEAFF; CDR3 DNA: TGTGCCAGCAGGCTGACACAGATGGGCACTGAAGCTTTCTTT
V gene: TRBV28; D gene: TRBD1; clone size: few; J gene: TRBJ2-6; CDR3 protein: CASSLTGTGDSGANVLTF; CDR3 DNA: TGTGCCAGCAGTCTTACCGGGACAGGGGACTCTGGGGCCAACGTCCTGACTTTC
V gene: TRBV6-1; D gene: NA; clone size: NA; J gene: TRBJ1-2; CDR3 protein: CASSEAGAFGAWSYTF; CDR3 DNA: TGTGCCAGCAGTGAAGCCGGAGCCTTCGGCGCGTGGAGCTACACCTTC
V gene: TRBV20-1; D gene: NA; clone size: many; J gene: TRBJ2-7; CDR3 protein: CSAQQGRLYEQYF; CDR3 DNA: TGCAGTGCTCAACAGGGAAGGCTCTACGAGCAGTACTTC
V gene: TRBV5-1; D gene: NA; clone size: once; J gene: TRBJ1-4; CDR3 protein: CASSRDKTNEKLFF; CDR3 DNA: TGCGCCAGCAGCCGCGATAAGACTAATGAAAAACTGTTTTTT
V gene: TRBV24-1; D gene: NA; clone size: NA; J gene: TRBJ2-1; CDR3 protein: CATSDRQGGRYNEQFF; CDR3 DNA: TGTGCCACCAGTGACCGACAGGGCGGGAGGTACAATGAGCAGTTCTTC
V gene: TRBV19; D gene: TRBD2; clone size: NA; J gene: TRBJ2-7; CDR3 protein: CASSPVTGGTYEQYF; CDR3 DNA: TGTGCCAGTAGTCCCGTAACGGGAGGCACCTACGAGCAGTACTTC
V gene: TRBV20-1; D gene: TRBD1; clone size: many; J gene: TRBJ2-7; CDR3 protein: CSGVRGDRLYEQYF; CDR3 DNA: TGCAGTGGGGTTAGAGGGGACAGGCTCTACGAGCAGTACTTC
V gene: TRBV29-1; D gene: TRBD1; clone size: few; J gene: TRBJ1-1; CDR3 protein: CSGREPGGANTEAFF; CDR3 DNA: TGCAGCGGAAGAGAACCAGGGGGCGCGAACACTGAAGCTTTCTTT
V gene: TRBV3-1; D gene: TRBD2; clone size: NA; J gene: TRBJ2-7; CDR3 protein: CASSRLAYTESYEQYF; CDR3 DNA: TGTGCCAGCAGCCGACTAGCTTATACGGAATCCTACGAGCAGTACTTC
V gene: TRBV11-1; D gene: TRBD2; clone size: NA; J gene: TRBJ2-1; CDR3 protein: CASSPPGLAVNEQFF; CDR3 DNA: TGTGCCAGCAGCCCCCCGGGACTAGCGGTCAATGAGCAGTTCTTC
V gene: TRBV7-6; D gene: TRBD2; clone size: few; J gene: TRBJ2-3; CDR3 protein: CASSLAIPGLAGVTDTQYF; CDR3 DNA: TGTGCCAGCAGCTTAGCTATCCCGGGACTAGCGGGAGTTACAGATACGCAGTATTTT
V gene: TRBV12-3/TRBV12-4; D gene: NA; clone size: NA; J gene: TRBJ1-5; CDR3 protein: CASSLSDLGIQPQHF; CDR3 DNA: TGTGCCAGCAGTTTAAGTGATCTGGGGATCCAGCCCCAGCATTTT
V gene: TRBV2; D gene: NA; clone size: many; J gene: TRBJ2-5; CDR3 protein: CASTGVVETQYF; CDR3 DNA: TGTGCCAGCACAGGGGTCGTAGAGACCCAGTACTTC
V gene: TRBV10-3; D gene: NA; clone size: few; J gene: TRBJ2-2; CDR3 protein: CAIRPLLNTGELFF; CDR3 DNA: TGTGCCATCAGGCCCCTACTTAACACCGGGGAGCTGTTTTTT
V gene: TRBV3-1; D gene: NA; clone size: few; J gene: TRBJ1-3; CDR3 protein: CASSKPQGGNTIYF; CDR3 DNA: TGTGCCAGCAGCAAACCTCAGGGGGGAAACACCATATATTTT
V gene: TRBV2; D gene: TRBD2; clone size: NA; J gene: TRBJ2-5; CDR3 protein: CASKAASGSWETQYF; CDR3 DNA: TGTGCCAGCAAGGCGGCTAGCGGGAGTTGGGAGACCCAGTACTTC
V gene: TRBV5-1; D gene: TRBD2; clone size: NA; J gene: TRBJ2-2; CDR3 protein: CASSRLATGELFF; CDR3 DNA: TGCGCCAGCAGCCGACTAGCGACCGGGGAGCTGTTTTTT
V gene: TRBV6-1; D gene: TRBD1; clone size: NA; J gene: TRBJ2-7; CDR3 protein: CASSGLSYRGDLYEQYF; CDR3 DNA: TGTGCCAGCAGTGGACTATCCTACAGGGGTGATCTGTACGAGCAGTACTTC
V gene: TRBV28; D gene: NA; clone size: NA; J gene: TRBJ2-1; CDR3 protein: CASSSVGALDNEQFF; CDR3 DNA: TGTGCCAGCAGTTCCGTAGGGGCCTTGGACAATGAGCAGTTCTTC
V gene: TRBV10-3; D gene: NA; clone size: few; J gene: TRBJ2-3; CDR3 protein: CAISEKVTSTDTQYF; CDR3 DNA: TGTGCCATCAGTGAGAAAGTGACTAGCACAGATACGCAGTATTTT
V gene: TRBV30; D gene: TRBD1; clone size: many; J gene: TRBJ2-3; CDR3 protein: CAWSRDRAQITQYF; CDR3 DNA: TGTGCCTGGAGCCGGGACAGAGCACAGATTACGCAGTATTTT
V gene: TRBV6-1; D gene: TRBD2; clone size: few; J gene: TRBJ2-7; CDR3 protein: CASSPLGAGVYEQYF; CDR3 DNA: TGTGCCAGCAGCCCGCTGGGAGCGGGAGTATACGAGCAGTACTTC